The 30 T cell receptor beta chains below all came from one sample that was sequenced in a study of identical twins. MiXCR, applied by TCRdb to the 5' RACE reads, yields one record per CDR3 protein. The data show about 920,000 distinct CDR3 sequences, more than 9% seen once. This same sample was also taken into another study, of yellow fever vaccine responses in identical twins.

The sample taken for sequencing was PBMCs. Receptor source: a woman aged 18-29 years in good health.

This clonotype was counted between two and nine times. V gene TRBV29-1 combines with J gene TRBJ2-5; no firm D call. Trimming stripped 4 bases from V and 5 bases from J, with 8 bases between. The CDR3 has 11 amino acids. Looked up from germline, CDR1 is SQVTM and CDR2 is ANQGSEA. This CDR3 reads CSVALGETQYF. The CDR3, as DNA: TGCAGCGTTGCCCTAGGGGAGACCCAGTACTTC.

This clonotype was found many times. CDR3 DNA: TGTGCCAGCAGTTTAGTCCGTTTGCGGACTGCCAGGGTCGGGGAGCTGTTTTTT. Protein sequence: CASSLVRLRTARVGELFF. V usage is TRBV12-3 or TRBV12-4 and J usage is TRBJ2-2; D tentatively fits TRBD1 or TRBD2 (5 bases each). With 1 base removed from V and 7 bases from J, the gap between germline ends came to 22 bases. This CDR3 is 18 amino acids long.

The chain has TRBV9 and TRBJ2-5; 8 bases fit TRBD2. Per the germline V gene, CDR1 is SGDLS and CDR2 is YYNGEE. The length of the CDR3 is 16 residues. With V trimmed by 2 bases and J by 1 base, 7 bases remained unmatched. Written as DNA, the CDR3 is TGTGCCAGCAGCGTTGGGCTAGCGGGTTCCCAAGAGACCCAGTACTTC. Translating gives CASSVGLAGSQETQYF.

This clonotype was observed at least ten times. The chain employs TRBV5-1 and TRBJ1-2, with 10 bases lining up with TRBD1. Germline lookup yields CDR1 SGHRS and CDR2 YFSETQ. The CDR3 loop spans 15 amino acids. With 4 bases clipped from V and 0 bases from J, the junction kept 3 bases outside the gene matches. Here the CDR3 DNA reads TGCGCCAGCAGCAGCGGACAGGGGGCTAACTATGGCTACACCTTC. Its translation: CASSSGQGANYGYTF.

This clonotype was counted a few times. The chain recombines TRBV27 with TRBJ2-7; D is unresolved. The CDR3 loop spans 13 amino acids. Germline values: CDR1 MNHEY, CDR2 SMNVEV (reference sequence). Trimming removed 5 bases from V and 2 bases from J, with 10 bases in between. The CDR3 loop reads CASSPIGPYEQYV. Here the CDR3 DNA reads TGTGCCAGCAGTCCCATAGGACCCTACGAGCAGTACGTC.

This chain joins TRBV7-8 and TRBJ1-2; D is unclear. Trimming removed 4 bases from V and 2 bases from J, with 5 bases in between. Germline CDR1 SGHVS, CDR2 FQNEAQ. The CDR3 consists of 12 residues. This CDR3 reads CASSSHNYGYTF. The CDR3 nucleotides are TGTGCCAGCAGCTCACACAACTATGGCTACACCTTC.

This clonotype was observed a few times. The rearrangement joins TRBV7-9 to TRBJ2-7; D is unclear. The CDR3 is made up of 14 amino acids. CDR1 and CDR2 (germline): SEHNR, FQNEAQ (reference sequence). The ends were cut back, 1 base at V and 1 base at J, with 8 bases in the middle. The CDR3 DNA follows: TGTGCCAGCAGCTTAGACTACCGATCCTACGAGCAGTACTTC. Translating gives CASSLDYRSYEQYF.

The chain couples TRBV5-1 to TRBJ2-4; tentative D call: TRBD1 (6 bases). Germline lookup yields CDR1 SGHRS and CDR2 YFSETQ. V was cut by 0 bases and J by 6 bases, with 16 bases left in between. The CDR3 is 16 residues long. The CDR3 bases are TGCGCCAGCAGCTTGGAAAACCGGGAAGGGGGAAACATTCAGTACTTC. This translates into CASSLENREGGNIQYF.

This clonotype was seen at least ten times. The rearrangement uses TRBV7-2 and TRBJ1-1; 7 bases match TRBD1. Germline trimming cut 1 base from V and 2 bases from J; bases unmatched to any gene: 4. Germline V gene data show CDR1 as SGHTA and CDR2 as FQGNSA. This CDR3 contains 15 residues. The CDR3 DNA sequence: TGTGCCAGCAGCTTAGTTACAGGGGTTAACACTGAAGCTTTCTTT. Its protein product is CASSLVTGVNTEAFF.

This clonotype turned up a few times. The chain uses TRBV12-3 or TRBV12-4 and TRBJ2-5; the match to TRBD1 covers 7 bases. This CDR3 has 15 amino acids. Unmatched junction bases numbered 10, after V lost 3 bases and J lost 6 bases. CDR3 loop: CASSLGAGGVKTQYF. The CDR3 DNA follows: TGTGCCAGCAGTTTGGGGGCAGGGGGTGTAAAGACCCAGTACTTC.

CDR3 DNA sequence: TGTGCCAGCAGCCAAGGAGACAGAAGGTACGAGCAGTACTTC. Translated, it gives CASSQGDRRYEQYF. J is TRBJ2-7 and V is TRBV3-1; tentative D call: TRBD1 (5 bases). The CDR3 is 14 amino acids. Germline V gives CDR1 LGHDT, CDR2 YNNKEL (reference sequence). The V gene lost 1 base and the J gene lost 4 bases, with 11 bases spanning the gap.

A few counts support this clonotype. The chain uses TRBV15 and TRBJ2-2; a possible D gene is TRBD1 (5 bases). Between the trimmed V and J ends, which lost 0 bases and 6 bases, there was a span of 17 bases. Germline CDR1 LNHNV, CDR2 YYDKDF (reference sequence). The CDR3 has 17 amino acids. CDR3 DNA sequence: TGTGCCACCAGCAGAGATCTAGGGCAGGGTTTCTCCGGGGAGCTGTTTTTT. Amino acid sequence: CATSRDLGQGFSGELFF.

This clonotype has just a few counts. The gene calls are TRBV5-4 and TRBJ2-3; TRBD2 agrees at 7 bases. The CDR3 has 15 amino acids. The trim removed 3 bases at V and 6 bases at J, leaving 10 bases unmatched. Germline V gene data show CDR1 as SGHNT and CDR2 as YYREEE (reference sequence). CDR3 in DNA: TGTGCCAGCAGCTCGGCGGGGGACCCACTGGATACGCAGTATTTT. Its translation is CASSSAGDPLDTQYF.

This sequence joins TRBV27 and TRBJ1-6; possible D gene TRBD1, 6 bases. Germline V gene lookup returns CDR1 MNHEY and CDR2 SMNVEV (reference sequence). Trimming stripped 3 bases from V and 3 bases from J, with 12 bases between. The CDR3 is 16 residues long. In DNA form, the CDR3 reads TGTGCCAGCAGTTTGAGGGGGGCTGGCTATAATTCACCCCTCCACTTT. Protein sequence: CASSLRGAGYNSPLHF.

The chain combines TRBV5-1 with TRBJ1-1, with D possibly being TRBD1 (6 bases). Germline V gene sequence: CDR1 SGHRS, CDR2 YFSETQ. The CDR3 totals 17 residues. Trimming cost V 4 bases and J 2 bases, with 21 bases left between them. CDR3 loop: CASSAHRDGPLNTEAFF. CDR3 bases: TGCGCCAGCAGCGCGCACAGGGACGGGCCCCTAAACACTGAAGCTTTCTTT.

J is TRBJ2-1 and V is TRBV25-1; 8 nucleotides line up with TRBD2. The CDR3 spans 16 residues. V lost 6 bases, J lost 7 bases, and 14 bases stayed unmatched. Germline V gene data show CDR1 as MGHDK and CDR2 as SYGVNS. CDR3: CASSQDGGTSKNEQFF. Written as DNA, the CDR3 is TGTGCCAGCAGCCAGGATGGAGGGACTAGTAAAAATGAGCAGTTCTTC.

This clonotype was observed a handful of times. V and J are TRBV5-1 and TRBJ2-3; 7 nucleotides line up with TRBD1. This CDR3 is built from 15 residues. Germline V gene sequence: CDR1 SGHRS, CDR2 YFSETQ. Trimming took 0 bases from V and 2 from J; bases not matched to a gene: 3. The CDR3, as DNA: TGCGCCAGCAGCTTGGCGGGACAGCCCACAGATACGCAGTATTTT. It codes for CASSLAGQPTDTQYF.

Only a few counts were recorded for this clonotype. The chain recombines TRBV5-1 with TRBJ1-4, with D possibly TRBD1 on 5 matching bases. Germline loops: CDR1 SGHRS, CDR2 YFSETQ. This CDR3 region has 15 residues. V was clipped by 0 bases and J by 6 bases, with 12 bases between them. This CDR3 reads CASSLGATAYEKLFF. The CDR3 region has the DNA TGCGCCAGCAGCTTGGGGGCGACAGCTTATGAAAAACTGTTTTTT.

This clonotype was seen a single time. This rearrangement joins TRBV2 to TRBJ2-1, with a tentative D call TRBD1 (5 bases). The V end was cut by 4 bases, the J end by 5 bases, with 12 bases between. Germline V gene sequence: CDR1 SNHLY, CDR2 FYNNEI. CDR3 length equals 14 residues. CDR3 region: CASSGQLSNNEQFF. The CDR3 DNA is TGTGCCAGCAGTGGACAGCTCAGTAACAATGAGCAGTTCTTC. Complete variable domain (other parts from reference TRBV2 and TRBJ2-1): EPEVTQTPSHQVTQMGQEVILRCVPISNHLYFYWYRQILGQKVEFLVSFYNNEISEKSEIFDDQFSVERPDGSNFTLKIRSTKLEDSAMYFCASSGQLSNNEQFFGPGTRLTVL.

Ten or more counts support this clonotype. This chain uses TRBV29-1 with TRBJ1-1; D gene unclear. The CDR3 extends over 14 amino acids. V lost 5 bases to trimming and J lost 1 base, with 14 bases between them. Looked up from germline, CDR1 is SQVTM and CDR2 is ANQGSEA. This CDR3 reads CSVYSAGGNTEAFF. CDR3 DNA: TGCAGCGTTTATTCCGCAGGAGGGAACACTGAAGCTTTCTTT.

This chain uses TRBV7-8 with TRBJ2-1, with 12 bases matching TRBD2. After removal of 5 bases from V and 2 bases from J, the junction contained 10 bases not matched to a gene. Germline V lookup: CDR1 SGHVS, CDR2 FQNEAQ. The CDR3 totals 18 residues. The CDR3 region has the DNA TGTGCCAGCAGCCGGAGACTAGCGGGGGCGGCCGCCTACAATGAGCAGTTCTTC. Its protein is CASSRRLAGAAAYNEQFF. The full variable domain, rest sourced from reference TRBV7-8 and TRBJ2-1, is GAGVSQSPRYKVAKRGQDVALRCDPISGHVSLFWYQQALGQGPEFLTYFQNEAQLDKSGLPSDRFFAERPEGSVSTLKIQRTQQEDSAVYLCASSRRLAGAAAYNEQFFGPGTRLTVL.

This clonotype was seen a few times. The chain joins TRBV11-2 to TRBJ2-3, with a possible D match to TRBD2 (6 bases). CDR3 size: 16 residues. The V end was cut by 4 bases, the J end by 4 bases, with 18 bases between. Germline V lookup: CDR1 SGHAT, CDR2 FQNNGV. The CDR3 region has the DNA TGTGCCAGCAGCTCCCCGCGGGGCCCCATGGCAGATACGCAGTATTTT. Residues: CASSSPRGPMADTQYF. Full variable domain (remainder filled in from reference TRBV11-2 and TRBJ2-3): EAGVAQSPRYKIIEKRQSVAFWCNPISGHATLYWYQQILGQGPKLLIQFQNNGVVDDSQLPKDRFSAERLKGVDSTLKIQPAKLEDSAVYLCASSSPRGPMADTQYFGPGTRLTVL.

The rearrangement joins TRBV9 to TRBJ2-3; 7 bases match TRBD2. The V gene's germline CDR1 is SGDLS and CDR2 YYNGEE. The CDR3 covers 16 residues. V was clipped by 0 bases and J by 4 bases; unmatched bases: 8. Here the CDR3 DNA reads TGTGCCAGCAGCGTAGAGGCGGGAGCGGTCGCAGATACGCAGTATTTT. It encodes CASSVEAGAVADTQYF.

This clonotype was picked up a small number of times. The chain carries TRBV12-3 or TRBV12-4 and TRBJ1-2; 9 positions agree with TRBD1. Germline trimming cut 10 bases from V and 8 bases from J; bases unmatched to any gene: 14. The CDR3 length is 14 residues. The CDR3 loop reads CATDGRTGARGYTF. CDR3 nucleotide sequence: TGTGCCACCGACGGCAGGACAGGGGCGCGAGGCTACACCTTC.

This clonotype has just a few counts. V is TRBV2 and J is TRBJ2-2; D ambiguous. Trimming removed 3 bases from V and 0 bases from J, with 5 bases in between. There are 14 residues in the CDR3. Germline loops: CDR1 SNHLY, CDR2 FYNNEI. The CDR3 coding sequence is TGTGCCAGCAGTGACTGGACGAACACCGGGGAGCTGTTTTTT. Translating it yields CASSDWTNTGELFF.

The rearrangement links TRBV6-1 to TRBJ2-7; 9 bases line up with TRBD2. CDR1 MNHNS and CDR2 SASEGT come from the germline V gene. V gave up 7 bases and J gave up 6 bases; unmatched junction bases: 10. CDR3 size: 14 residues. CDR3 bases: TGTGCCAGCACCCCTAGCGGGAATCCCCTCGAGCAGTACTTC. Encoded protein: CASTPSGNPLEQYF.

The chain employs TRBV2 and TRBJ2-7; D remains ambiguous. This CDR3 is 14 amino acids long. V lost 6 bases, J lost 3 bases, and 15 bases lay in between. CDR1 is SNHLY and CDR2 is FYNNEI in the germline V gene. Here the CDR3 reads CASSTTSKSYEQYV. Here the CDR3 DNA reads TGTGCCAGCAGCACTACCTCCAAGAGCTACGAGCAGTACGTC.

CDR3 sequence: CASSEAMVRAFF. CDR3 in DNA: TGTGCCAGCAGTGAAGCCATGGTAAGGGCTTTCTTT. The V gene is TRBV2, the J gene TRBJ1-1; D uncertain. V was cut by 0 bases and J by 11 bases, with 10 bases left in between. The germline gives CDR1 SNHLY, CDR2 FYNNEI. The CDR3 is 12 residues long.

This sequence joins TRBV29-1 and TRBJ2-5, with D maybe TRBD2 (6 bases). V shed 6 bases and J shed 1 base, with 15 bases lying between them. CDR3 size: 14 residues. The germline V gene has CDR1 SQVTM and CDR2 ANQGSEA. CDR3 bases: TGCAGCGTGACAGCGGGCGACCCCCAAGAGACCCAGTACTTC. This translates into CSVTAGDPQETQYF.

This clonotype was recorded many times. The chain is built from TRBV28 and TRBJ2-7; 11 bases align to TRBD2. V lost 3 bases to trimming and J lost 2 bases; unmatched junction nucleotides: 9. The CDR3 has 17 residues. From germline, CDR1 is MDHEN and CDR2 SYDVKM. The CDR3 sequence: CASSLTSGTFAAYEQYF. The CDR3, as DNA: TGTGCCAGCAGTTTGACTAGCGGGACCTTTGCCGCCTACGAGCAGTACTTC.